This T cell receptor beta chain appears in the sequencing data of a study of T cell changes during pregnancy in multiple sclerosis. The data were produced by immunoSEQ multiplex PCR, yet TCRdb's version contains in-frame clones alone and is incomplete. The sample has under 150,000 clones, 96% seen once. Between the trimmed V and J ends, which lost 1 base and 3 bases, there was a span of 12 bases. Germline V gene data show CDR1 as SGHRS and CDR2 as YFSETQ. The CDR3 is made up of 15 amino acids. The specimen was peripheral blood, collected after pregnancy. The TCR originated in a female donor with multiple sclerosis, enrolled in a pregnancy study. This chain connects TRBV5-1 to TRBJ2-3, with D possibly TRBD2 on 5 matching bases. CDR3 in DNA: TGCGCCAGCAGCTTGCGGGGAAGTGAGACAGATACGCAGTATTTT. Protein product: CASSLRGSETDTQYF. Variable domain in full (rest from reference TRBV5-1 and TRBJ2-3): KAGVTQTPRYLIKTRGQQVTLSCSPISGHRSVSWYQQTPGQGLQFLFEYFSETQRNKGNFPGRFSGRQFSNSRSEMNVSTLELGDSALYLCASSLRGSETDTQYFGPGTRLTVL.